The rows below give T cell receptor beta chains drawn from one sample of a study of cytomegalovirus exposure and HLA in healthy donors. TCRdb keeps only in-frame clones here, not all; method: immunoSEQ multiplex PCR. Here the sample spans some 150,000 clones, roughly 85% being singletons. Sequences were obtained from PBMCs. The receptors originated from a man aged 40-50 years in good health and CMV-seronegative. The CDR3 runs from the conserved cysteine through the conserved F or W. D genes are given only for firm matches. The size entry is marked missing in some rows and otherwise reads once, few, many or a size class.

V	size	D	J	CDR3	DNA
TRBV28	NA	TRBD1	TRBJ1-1	CASSRGQGATEAFF	TGTGCCAGCAGTCGGGGGCAGGGGGCAACTGAAGCTTTCTTT
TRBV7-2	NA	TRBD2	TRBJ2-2	CASSSGLAGNSPNTGELFF	TGTGCCAGCAGCTCGGGACTAGCGGGAAACTCGCCGAACACCGGGGAGCTGTTTTTT
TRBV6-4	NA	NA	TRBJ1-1	CASSEQADTEAFF	TGTGCCAGCAGTGAGCAGGCAGACACTGAAGCTTTCTTT
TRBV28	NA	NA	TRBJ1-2	CASRRGGYGYTF	TGTGCCAGCAGACGGGGGGGCTATGGCTACACCTTC
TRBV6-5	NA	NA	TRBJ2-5	CASSYIREGETQYF	TGTGCCAGCAGTTACATCAGGGAAGGGGAGACCCAGTACTTC
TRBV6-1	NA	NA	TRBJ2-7	CASRFNGVPYEQYF	TGTGCCAGCAGATTTAACGGGGTCCCCTACGAGCAGTACTTC
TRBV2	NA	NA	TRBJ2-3	CASSGEFSSDTQYF	TGTGCCAGCAGTGGGGAGTTTTCTTCAGATACGCAGTATTTT
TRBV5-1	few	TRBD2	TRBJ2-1	CASSFSGSSRGEQFF	TGCGCCAGCAGCTTCAGCGGGAGCTCCCGAGGTGAGCAGTTCTTC
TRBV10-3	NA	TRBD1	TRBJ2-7	CAISEPGQSYEQYF	TGTGCCATCAGTGAACCGGGACAGAGCTACGAGCAGTACTTC
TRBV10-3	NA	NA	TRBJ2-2	CAISQTGELFF	TGTGCCATCAGCCAAACCGGGGAGCTGTTTTTT
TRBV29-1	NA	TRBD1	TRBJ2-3	CSVRLTGGNTDTQYF	TGCAGCGTTCGCCTCACAGGGGGGAACACAGATACGCAGTATTTT
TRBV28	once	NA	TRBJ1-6	CASAVNNSPLHF	TGTGCCAGCGCGGTTAATAATTCACCCCTCCACTTT
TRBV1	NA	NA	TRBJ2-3	CTSSHITSGRLTDTQYF	TGCACCAGCAGTCATATAACTAGCGGGAGACTCACAGATACGCAGTATTTT
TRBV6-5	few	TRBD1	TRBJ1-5	CASSPTGAGNQPQHF	TGTGCCAGCAGCCCAACAGGGGCTGGCAATCAGCCCCAGCATTTT
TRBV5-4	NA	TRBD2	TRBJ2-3	CASSLGAGLAGNTQYF	TGTGCCAGCAGCTTGGGGGCGGGACTAGCGGGAAATACGCAGTATTTT
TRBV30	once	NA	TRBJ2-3	CAWSRNGNADTQYF	TGTGCCTGGAGCCGTAACGGGAACGCAGATACGCAGTATTTT
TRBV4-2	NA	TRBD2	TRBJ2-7	CASSQDPAGGPYEQYF	TGTGCCAGCAGCCAAGATCCAGCGGGAGGACCCTACGAGCAGTACTTC
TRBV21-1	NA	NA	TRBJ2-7	CASSKGSPTSGRARINYEQYF	TGTGCCAGCAGCAAAGGGAGTCCAACTAGCGGGAGGGCCCGGATCAACTACGAGCAGTACTTC
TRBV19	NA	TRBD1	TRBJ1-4	CASRRQGAVEKLFF	TGTGCCAGCCGACGGCAGGGGGCAGTGGAAAAACTGTTTTTT
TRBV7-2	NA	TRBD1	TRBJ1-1	CASSPNLGGTAEAFF	TGTGCCAGCAGCCCCAACCTAGGCGGGACAGCTGAAGCTTTCTTT
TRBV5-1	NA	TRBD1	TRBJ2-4	CASSLGPQTGAGVYF	TGCGCCAGCAGCTTGGGGCCCCAGACAGGGGCTGGGGTGTACTTC
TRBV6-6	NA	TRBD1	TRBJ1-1	CASSYSMAGGSTEAFF	TGTGCCAGCAGTTACTCGATGGCAGGGGGCAGTACTGAAGCTTTCTTT
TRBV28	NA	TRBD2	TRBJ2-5	CASSLGLAGHQETQYF	TGTGCCAGCAGTTTAGGGCTAGCGGGCCACCAAGAGACCCAGTACTTC
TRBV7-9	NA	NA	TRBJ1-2	CASSLGTGREAYGYTF	TGTGCCAGCAGCTTAGGCACAGGGAGGGAGGCCTATGGCTACACCTTC
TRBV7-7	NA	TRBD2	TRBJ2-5	CASSPTSGRGQTQYF	TGTGCTAGCAGCCCGACTAGCGGGAGGGGTCAGACCCAGTACTTC
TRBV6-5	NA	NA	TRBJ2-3	CASSYSEDTSTDTQYF	TGTGCCAGCAGTTACTCAGAAGATACTAGCACAGATACGCAGTATTTT
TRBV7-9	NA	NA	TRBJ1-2	CASSLGGFDYTF	TGTGCCAGCAGCTTAGGAGGATTTGACTACACCTTC
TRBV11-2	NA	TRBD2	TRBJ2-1	CASSLEAPSGYNEQFF	TGTGCCAGCAGCTTAGAGGCGCCTAGCGGTTACAATGAGCAGTTCTTC
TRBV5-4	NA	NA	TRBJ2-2	CASRPAVNTGELFF	TGTGCCAGCCGTCCAGCGGTTAACACCGGGGAGCTGTTTTTT